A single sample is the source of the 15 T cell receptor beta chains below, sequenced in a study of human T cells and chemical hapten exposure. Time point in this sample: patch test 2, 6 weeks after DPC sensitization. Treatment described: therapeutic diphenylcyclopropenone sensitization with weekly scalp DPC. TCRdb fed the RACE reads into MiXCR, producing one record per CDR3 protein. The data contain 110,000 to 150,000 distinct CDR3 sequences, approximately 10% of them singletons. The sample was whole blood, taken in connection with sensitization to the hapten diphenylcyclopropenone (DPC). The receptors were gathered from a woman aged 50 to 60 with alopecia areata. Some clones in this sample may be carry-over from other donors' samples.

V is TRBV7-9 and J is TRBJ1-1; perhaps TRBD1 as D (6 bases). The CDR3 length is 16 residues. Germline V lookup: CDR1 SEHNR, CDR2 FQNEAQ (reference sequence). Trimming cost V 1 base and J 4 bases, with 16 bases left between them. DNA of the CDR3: TGTGCCAGCAGCTTAGGAGGTGCATCCAGGGGCACTGAAGCTTTCTTT. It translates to CASSLGGASRGTEAFF.

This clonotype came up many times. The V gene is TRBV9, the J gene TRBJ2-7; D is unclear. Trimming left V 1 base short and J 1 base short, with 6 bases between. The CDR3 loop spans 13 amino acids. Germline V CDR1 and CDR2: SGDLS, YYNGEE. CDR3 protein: CASSVTDSYEQYF. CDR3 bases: TGTGCCAGCAGCGTAACGGATTCCTACGAGCAGTACTTC.

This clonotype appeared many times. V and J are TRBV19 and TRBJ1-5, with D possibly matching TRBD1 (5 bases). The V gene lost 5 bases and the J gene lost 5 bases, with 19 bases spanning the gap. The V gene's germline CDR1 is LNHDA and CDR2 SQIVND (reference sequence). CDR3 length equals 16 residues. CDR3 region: CASSSRGQGLDQPQHF. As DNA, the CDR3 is TGTGCCAGTAGTTCAAGGGGCCAAGGGCTGGATCAGCCCCAGCATTTT.

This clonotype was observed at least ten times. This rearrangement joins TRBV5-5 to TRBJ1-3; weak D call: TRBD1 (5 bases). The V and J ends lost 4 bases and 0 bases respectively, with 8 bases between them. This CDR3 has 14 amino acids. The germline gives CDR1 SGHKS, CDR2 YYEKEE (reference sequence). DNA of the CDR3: TGTGCCAGCAGCCTCGACAGCTCTGGAAACACCATATATTTT. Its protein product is CASSLDSSGNTIYF.

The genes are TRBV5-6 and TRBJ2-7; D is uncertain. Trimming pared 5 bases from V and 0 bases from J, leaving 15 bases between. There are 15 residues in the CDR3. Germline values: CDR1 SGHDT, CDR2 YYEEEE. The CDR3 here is CASSTQSLISYEQYF. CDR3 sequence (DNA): TGTGCCAGCAGTACACAGAGCCTGATCTCCTACGAGCAGTACTTC.

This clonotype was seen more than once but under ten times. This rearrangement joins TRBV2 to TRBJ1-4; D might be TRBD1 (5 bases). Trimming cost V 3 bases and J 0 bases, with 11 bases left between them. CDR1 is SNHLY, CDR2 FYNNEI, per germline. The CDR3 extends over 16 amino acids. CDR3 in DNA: TGTGCCAGCAGTGACAAGGGGATCGCAACTAATGAAAAACTGTTTTTT. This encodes CASSDKGIATNEKLFF.

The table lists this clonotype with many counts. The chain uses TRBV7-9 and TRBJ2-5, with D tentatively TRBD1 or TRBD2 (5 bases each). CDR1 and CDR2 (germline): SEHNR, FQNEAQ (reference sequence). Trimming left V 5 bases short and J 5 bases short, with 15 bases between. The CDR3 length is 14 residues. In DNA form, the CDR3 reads TGTGCCAGCAGCCCCGGGACGTTCGGGGAGACCCAGTACTTC. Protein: CASSPGTFGETQYF.

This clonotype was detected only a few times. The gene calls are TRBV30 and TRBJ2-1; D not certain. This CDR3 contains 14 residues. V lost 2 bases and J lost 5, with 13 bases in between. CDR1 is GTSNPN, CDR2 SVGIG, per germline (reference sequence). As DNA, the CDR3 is TGTGCCTGGAGTACGGCTACCAAAAACAATGAGCAGTTCTTC. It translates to CAWSTATKNNEQFF.

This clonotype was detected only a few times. CDR3 sequence: CASSSRRIYTIYF. Here the CDR3 DNA reads TGTGCCAGCAGTTCAAGGCGGATCTACACCATATATTTT. This chain uses TRBV12-3 or TRBV12-4 with TRBJ1-3; D is uncertain. V was pared by 4 bases and J by 8 bases, with 12 bases between. CDR3 length: 13 residues.

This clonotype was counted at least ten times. In DNA, the CDR3 is TGTGCCAGCAGCTTAGACCCCTACGAGCAGTACTTC. This translates into CASSLDPYEQYF. The chain couples TRBV11-2 to TRBJ2-7; D unclear. This CDR3 has 12 amino acids. Germline values: CDR1 SGHAT, CDR2 FQNNGV. The V and J ends lost 0 bases and 2 bases respectively, with 2 bases between them.

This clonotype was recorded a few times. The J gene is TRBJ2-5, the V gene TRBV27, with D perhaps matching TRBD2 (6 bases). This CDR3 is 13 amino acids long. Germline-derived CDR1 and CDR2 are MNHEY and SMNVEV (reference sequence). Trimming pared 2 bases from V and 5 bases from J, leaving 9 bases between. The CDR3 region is CASSLMAGETQYF. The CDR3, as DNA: TGTGCCAGCAGTTTAATGGCGGGGGAGACCCAGTACTTC.

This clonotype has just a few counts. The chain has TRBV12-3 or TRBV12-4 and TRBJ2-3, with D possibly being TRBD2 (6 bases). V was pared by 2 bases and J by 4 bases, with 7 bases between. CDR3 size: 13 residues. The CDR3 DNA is TGTGCCAGCAGTTTATGGGAGGCAGATACGCAGTATTTT. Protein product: CASSLWEADTQYF.

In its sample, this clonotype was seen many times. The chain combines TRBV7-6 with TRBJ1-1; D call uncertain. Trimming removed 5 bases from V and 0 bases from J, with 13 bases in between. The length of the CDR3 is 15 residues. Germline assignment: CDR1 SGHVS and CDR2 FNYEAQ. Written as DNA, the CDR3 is TGTGCCAGCAGCCTAGACGGTGGCATGAACACTGAAGCTTTCTTT. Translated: CASSLDGGMNTEAFF.

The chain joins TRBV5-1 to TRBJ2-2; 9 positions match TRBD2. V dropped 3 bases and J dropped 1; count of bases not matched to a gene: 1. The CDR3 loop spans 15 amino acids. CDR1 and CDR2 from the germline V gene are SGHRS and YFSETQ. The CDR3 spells CASSSTSGNTGELFF. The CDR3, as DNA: TGCGCCAGCAGCTCGACTAGCGGGAACACCGGGGAGCTGTTTTTT.

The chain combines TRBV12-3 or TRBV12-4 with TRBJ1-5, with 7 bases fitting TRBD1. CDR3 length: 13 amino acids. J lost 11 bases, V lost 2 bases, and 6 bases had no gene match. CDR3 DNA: TGTGCCAGCAGTTTACCGGGACAGACGGCCCAGCATTTT. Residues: CASSLPGQTAQHF.